One and the same sample provided the 13 T cell receptor beta chains below, sequenced in a study of T cells in Graves' hyperthyroidism and ophthalmopathy. TCR beta CDR3 sequences were amplified from RNA transcripts. Researchers ran a first-round RT-PCR on the TCR CDR3 using the HTBI primer set. Using its own MiXCR run on the multiplex PCR reads, TCRdb lists one record per CDR3 protein. In the table there are a few hundred thousand distinct CDR3 sequences, about 16% of which are singletons. Sequencing was done on a sample of blood. These receptors came from a woman in her 30s with Graves' ophthalmopathy.

The V gene is TRBV12-5, the J gene TRBJ2-1; TRBD2 matches 9 bases. In germline, CDR1 is LGHNT, CDR2 FRNRAP. With V trimmed by 3 bases and J by 6 bases, 6 bases remained unmatched. The CDR3 extends over 15 amino acids. The CDR3: CASGLGASGINEQFF. The CDR3 DNA reads as TGTGCTAGTGGTTTAGGGGCTAGCGGGATCAATGAGCAGTTCTTC.

The chain has TRBV19 and TRBJ2-3, with 9 bases aligning to TRBD2. The CDR3 contains 16 residues. The V gene's germline CDR1 is LNHDA and CDR2 SQIVND (reference sequence). The V and J ends lost 5 bases and 1 base, in that order; junction bases with no gene match: 7. CDR3 sequence (DNA): TGTGCCAGTAGTTCCATAGCGGGAGTGGGCACAGATACGCAGTATTTT. Translating gives CASSSIAGVGTDTQYF.

This clonotype has ten or more counts. The rearrangement joins TRBV12-3 or TRBV12-4 to TRBJ1-1; no definite D call. The ends were cut back, 3 bases at V and 5 bases at J, with 13 bases in the middle. This CDR3 has 14 residues. The CDR3 protein is CASSLGSSRTEAFF. The CDR3 DNA reads as TGTGCCAGCAGTTTGGGCAGTTCGAGGACTGAAGCTTTCTTT.

This clonotype was counted at least ten times. This rearrangement joins TRBV5-6 to TRBJ2-7; possible D gene TRBD1, 7 bases. This CDR3 has 15 amino acids. V lost 4 bases and J lost 3, with 17 bases in between. The V gene's germline CDR1 is SGHDT and CDR2 YYEEEE. CDR3 in amino acids: CASSKGQAGSYEQYF. The CDR3 DNA is TGTGCCAGCAGCAAAGGACAGGCCGGGAGCTACGAGCAGTACTTC.

The chain links TRBV30 to TRBJ2-7; D perhaps matches TRBD2 (6 bases). Trimming removed 0 bases from V and 6 bases from J, with 18 bases in between. This CDR3 has 15 amino acids. Germline CDR1 is GTSNPN and CDR2 is SVGIG (reference sequence). The CDR3 here is CAWSVGIGGRREQYF. The CDR3 coding sequence is TGTGCCTGGAGTGTAGGTATTGGAGGGCGGCGCGAGCAGTACTTC.

The chain joins TRBV2 to TRBJ2-1; D gene unclear. The length of the CDR3 is 12 residues. V was cut by 7 bases and J by 4 bases, with 8 bases left in between. CDR1 and CDR2 (germline): SNHLY, FYNNEI. The chain's CDR3 is CASTQGYNEQFF. The CDR3 bases are TGTGCCAGCACCCAAGGGTACAATGAGCAGTTCTTC.

This clonotype showed up just a few times. The chain carries TRBV19 and TRBJ2-2; 7 nucleotides line up with TRBD2. The junction had 2 bases not matched to a gene; V was cut back by 1 base and J by 0 bases. CDR1 is LNHDA and CDR2 is SQIVND in the germline V gene (reference sequence). The CDR3 loop spans 16 amino acids. The CDR3 DNA is TGTGCCAGTAGTATAGTCGGACTAGCGAACACCGGGGAGCTGTTTTTT. As protein: CASSIVGLANTGELFF.

This clonotype was observed at least ten times. CDR3 nucleotides: TGTGCCAGCAGCGTAGGACCGAACACTGAAGCTTTCTTT. This codes for CASSVGPNTEAFF. V is TRBV11-3 and J is TRBJ1-1, with D unresolved. The CDR3 runs 13 residues. The V gene's germline CDR1 is SGHNT and CDR2 YENEEA. V lost 5 bases and J 1 base, leaving 8 bases between the germline ends. Supplemented by reference TRBV11-3 and TRBJ1-1, the full variable domain reads EAGVVQSPRYKIIEKKQPVAFWCNPISGHNTLYWYLQNLGQGPELLIRYENEEAVDDSQLPKDRFSAERLKGVDSTLKIQPAELGDSAVYLCASSVGPNTEAFFGQGTRLTVV.

This clonotype was observed a handful of times. The chain joins TRBV7-6 to TRBJ2-1; D remains ambiguous. CDR3 length: 15 amino acids. The V gene's germline CDR1 is SGHVS and CDR2 FNYEAQ. Trimming left V 5 bases short and J 0 bases short, with 11 bases between. DNA for the CDR3: TGTGCCAGCAGCCTAATAGCTAGCTCCTACAATGAGCAGTTCTTC. Translated, it gives CASSLIASSYNEQFF. The full variable domain, in which reference TRBV7-6 and TRBJ2-1 provide the parts outside the CDR3, is GAGVSQSPRYKVTKRGQDVALRCDPISGHVSLYWYRQALGQGPEFLTYFNYEAQQDKSGLPNDRFSAERPEGSISTLTIQRTEQRDSAMYRCASSLIASSYNEQFFGPGTRLTVL.

This clonotype was seen a single time. This chain uses TRBV5-5 with TRBJ2-7; perhaps TRBD2 as D (6 bases). Germline assignment: CDR1 SGHKS and CDR2 YYEKEE (reference sequence). The CDR3 totals 18 residues. Between the trimmed V and J ends, which lost 4 bases and 2 bases, there was a span of 25 bases. The CDR3 spells CASSPSAGGGLVAYEQYF. CDR3 sequence (DNA): TGTGCCAGCAGCCCGAGCGCCGGTGGGGGGTTAGTCGCCTACGAGCAGTACTTC.

This clonotype showed up many times. The chain carries TRBV20-1 and TRBJ2-3; 12 bases agree with TRBD2. From germline, CDR1 is DFQATT and CDR2 SNEGSKA (reference sequence). V lost 6 bases, J lost 7 bases, and 8 bases stayed unmatched. CDR3 length: 14 amino acids. The CDR3 region has the DNA TGCAGTGCCCCGACTAGCGGGAGACGAAATACGCAGTATTTT. Its translation is CSAPTSGRRNTQYF.

This clonotype was seen ten or more times. The chain uses TRBV3-1 and TRBJ2-7; D gene uncertain. Germline V gene sequence: CDR1 LGHDT, CDR2 YNNKEL (reference sequence). The CDR3 spans 11 residues. V gave up 2 bases and J gave up 6 bases, with 5 bases separating them. Here the CDR3 reads CASSQSSEQYF. The CDR3 bases are TGTGCCAGCAGCCAAAGTAGCGAGCAGTACTTC.

This clonotype was recorded at least ten times. The chain carries TRBV2 and TRBJ2-7; TRBD1 agrees at 12 bases. The V gene end was trimmed by 10 bases and the J gene end by 7 bases; junction bases not matched to a gene: 8. The CDR3 is 13 amino acids. Germline V gene lookup returns CDR1 SNHLY and CDR2 FYNNEI. DNA of the CDR3: TGTGCCACCACGGGACAGGGGGCTGGGGAGCAGTACTTC. Its protein product is CATTGQGAGEQYF.